These T cell receptor beta chains were read from a single sample in a study of T cells in localized non-small cell lung cancer. Profiling relied on immunoSEQ multiplex PCR, and the TCRdb table lists in-frame clones only, not all of them. The sample lists about 33,000 clones, about 80% occurring once. The sequenced sample was peripheral blood, obtained before any cancer treatment. These receptors originate from a male donor older than 55 with stage III squamous cell lung carcinoma. The conserved cysteine and the conserved F or W are not part of the CDR3 here. Only part of the rows carry a size: once, few, many, or a class if the clone is expanded.

j_call,clone_size,v_call,cdr3_aa
TRBJ2-3,.,TRBV9,ASTSGTSPDTQY
TRBJ1-2,few,TRBV6-5,ASSYSLISYYGYT
TRBJ2-1,.,TRBV2,ASSLQQGPYNEQF
TRBJ2-5,few,TRBV7-8,ASSLEGGRETQY
TRBJ2-7,once,TRBV15,ATEIRPFLQGAPGEQY
TRBJ2-1,.,TRBV6-6,ASTPTGPSYNEQF
TRBJ1-2,.,TRBV5-5,ASSQELQGVYGYT
TRBJ1-1,.,TRBV4-1,ASSQDPLGRDTEAF
TRBJ1-1,.,TRBV10-3,AISEFSEGVAAF
TRBJ2-7,.,TRBV6-6,ASRMAIAGAYEQY
TRBJ2-2,.,TRBV25-1,ASSFPWTSNTGELF
TRBJ2-5,.,TRBV27,ASSWTGETQY
TRBJ2-1,.,TRBV7-2,ASSSPGGANEQF
TRBJ1-5,few,TRBV7-2,ASSLNKGGGQPQH
TRBJ1-5,once,TRBV28,ASRLTGIRSNQPQH
TRBJ2-2,.,TRBV27,ASSPRNTGELF
TRBJ1-1,once,TRBV7-8,ASSSVDRNTEAF
TRBJ2-5,.,TRBV6-5,ASTSYSSERETQY
TRBJ1-1,.,TRBV25-1,ASSDHGGQTEAF
TRBJ1-2,.,TRBV28,ASSLGGQGHGYT
TRBJ2-5,few,TRBV28,ASTWGRAETQY
TRBJ2-2,few,TRBV7-2,ASSLVTGGGELF
TRBJ2-5,.,TRBV2,ASSGGQGYQETQY
TRBJ2-2,.,TRBV7-9,ASRWGVATGELF
TRBJ2-4,once,TRBV4-3,ASSQDLTSGSFVKNIQY
TRBJ1-1,.,TRBV14,ASSQGERRGEAF
TRBJ1-2,once,TRBV4-2,ASSRDGATAVYGYT
TRBJ1-1,.,TRBV19,ASSVHREKRDTEAF
TRBJ2-6,.,TRBV4-1,ASSYNLAANVLT
TRBJ2-3,.,TRBV2,ASNLGVTDTQY
TRBJ1-2,.,TRBV5-4,ASKASSGWWT
TRBJ1-1,.,TRBV19,ASSIGGASNTEAF
TRBJ2-5,.,TRBV20-1,SASYETQY
TRBJ2-7,once,TRBV13,ASSLTAYEQY
TRBJ2-1,.,TRBV11-3,ASSSQADVYNEQF
TRBJ2-1,.,TRBV29-1,SVEGVGAEQF
TRBJ1-1,once,TRBV7-2,ASSPQGAGTEAF
TRBJ1-1,few,TRBV7-3,ASSLGGFNTEAF
TRBJ1-6,.,TRBV4-1,ASSQDRDRLNSPLH
TRBJ1-2,.,TRBV7-9,ASSQGQGNGYT
TRBJ2-7,.,TRBV29-1,SVLGLAGGLISYEQY
TRBJ1-1,.,TRBV5-5,ASRRSDSYGAEAF
TRBJ1-5,few,TRBV19,ASSQASNQPQH
TRBJ2-1,once,TRBV9,ASSAREPYNEQF
TRBJ2-5,.,TRBV30,AWSGAGVMLETQY
TRBJ2-2,.,TRBV5-4,ASSSPGLAGGLNTGELF
TRBJ2-1,.,TRBV5-4,ASSRGDRGRNEQF
TRBJ2-1,.,TRBV7-9,ASSFRTSGGPTYNEQF
TRBJ2-1,.,TRBV18,ASSPRAVGYNEQF
TRBJ2-3,large,TRBV13,ASSPREGDTQY
TRBJ1-5,.,TRBV27,ASSWTGNQPQH
TRBJ2-7,few,TRBV5-1,ASSLGFEQY
TRBJ2-6,once,TRBV5-1,ASSRRDSGANVLT